A selection of T cell receptor beta chains follows, all from one sample in a study of shared clonotypes between healthy human individuals. Assay used: immunoSEQ multiplex PCR; TCRdb lists only in-frame clones, some missing. The data contain 230,000 or so clones, approximately 70% of them seen just once; the ten biggest clones take up over 8.5%. Sequencing was carried out using memory CD4+ T cells sorted from blood. The receptor source for this set is a young man in good health. Each CDR3 is given with its conserved first and last residue. A D gene is named only where the DNA matches it firmly. Clone size is not always given. Where it is, it says once, few, many or a class for expanded clones.

-	TRBV19	TRBJ2-1	-	TGTGCCAGTAGTACGCCCCGGGGGGCGGGAGTTCGGAATGAGCAGTTCTTC	CASSTPRGAGVRNEQFF
few	TRBV11-1	TRBJ2-7	TRBD2	TGTGCCAGCAGCCACCCCCAGCGGGGCTCCTACGAGCAGTACTTC	CASSHPQRGSYEQYF
-	TRBV10-3	TRBJ2-7	TRBD1	TGTGCCTCGCACCCTCAGAAGGGGGCCAAGTACGAGCAGTACTTC	CASHPQKGAKYEQYF
-	TRBV7-9	TRBJ2-1	-	TGTGCCAGCAGCTTAGGATCGGCAGGGGTCCACAATGAGCAGTTCTTC	CASSLGSAGVHNEQFF
-	TRBV2	TRBJ1-1	TRBD1	TGTGCCAGCAGCGGGCCCCCACAGGGGATCTCTGAAGCTTTCTTT	CASSGPPQGISEAFF
-	TRBV5-6	TRBJ2-1	-	TGTGCCAGCAGCCAGTGGCGCAGCTCCTACAATGAGCAGTTCTTC	CASSQWRSSYNEQFF
-	TRBV5-1	TRBJ2-7	-	TGCGCCAGCAGAGAGGAGCCTTTCTCCTACGAGCAGTACTTC	CASREEPFSYEQYF
-	TRBV19	TRBJ1-2	TRBD1	TGTGCCAGTAGTATCGGGACAGTTAACTATGGCTACACCTTC	CASSIGTVNYGYTF
-	TRBV5-4	TRBJ1-4	-	TGTGCCAGCAGCTTGGGGGCAGCAACTAATGAAAAACTGTTTTTT	CASSLGAATNEKLFF
-	TRBV5-1	TRBJ1-3	-	TGCGCCAGCAGGGTCGGGCCTCTCGGAATCTCTGGAAACACCATATATTTT	CASRVGPLGISGNTIYF
-	TRBV28	TRBJ2-5	TRBD2	TGTGCCAGCACCCGGCAGCTAGCGGGAGTTGAGACCCAGTACTTC	CASTRQLAGVETQYF
-	TRBV4-3	TRBJ2-5	TRBD2	TGCGCCAGCAGCCTATTAGGGACTAGCGGAGAGACCCAGTACTTC	CASSLLGTSGETQYF
-	TRBV6-6	TRBJ2-7	-	TGTGCCAGCAGTTACCAGCCGAGGTACGAGCAGTACTTC	CASSYQPRYEQYF
-	TRBV6-5	TRBJ1-4	-	TGTGCCACGGCCGGGACCGGTAATGAAAAACTGTTTTTT	CATAGTGNEKLFF
-	TRBV5-1	TRBJ2-7	TRBD2	TGCGCCAGCAGCTGGGGGACTAGCGCCGACTACGAGCAGTACTTC	CASSWGTSADYEQYF
-	TRBV5-1	TRBJ2-7	-	TGCGCCAGCAGCTTGGTATCACCCTACGAGCAGTACTTC	CASSLVSPYEQYF
-	TRBV5-4	TRBJ2-7	TRBD2	TGTGCCAGCAGCTCGGGACTAGCGGGAGGCGATTCCGCCTACGAGCAGTACTTC	CASSSGLAGGDSAYEQYF
-	TRBV11-2	TRBJ2-7	-	TGTGCCAGCAGCACCCACCCCTACGAGCAGTACTTC	CASSTHPYEQYF
-	TRBV7-2	TRBJ1-2	-	TGTGCCAGCAGCTTACTAAGGGACGCCGGCTACACCTTC	CASSLLRDAGYTF
-	TRBV7-7	TRBJ2-1	TRBD2	TGTGCCAGCAGCTTGGGACTAGCGTGGAATGAGCAGTTCTTC	CASSLGLAWNEQFF
-	TRBV19	TRBJ1-2	TRBD1	TGTGCCAGTAGTTACCGACAGGGAGGGTATGGCTACACCTTC	CASSYRQGGYGYTF
-	TRBV11-2	TRBJ2-5	TRBD2	TGTGCCAGCAGTTCTACCGGGACTAGCGGGGGTTGGGCCCAGTACTTC	CASSSTGTSGGWAQYF
-	TRBV27	TRBJ2-1	TRBD1	TGTGCCAGCAGTTTAGCTCGGACAGGGGGCGCGGATGAGCAGTTCTTC	CASSLARTGGADEQFF
many	TRBV18	TRBJ2-7	TRBD2	TGTGCCAGCTCACCGGTCCGTAGCGGGAAGTACGAGCAGTACTTC	CASSPVRSGKYEQYF
-	TRBV27	TRBJ2-3	TRBD2	TGTGCCAGCAGTTTATCCCCCCCTGCTAGCGGGAGGTCAGATACGCAGTATTTT	CASSLSPPASGRSDTQYF
-	TRBV5-1	TRBJ2-1	TRBD2	TGCGCCAGCAGCTCCGGGACTAGCGGCTACAATGAGCAGTTCTTC	CASSSGTSGYNEQFF
-	TRBV9	TRBJ2-1	-	TGTGCCAGCAGCGTAGGCCCGTCTGGGGGATTTGAGCAGTTCTTC	CASSVGPSGGFEQFF
-	TRBV27	TRBJ2-1	TRBD1	TGTGCCAGCAGTTTAGGGACAGGGAATGAGCAGTTCTTC	CASSLGTGNEQFF
few	TRBV2	TRBJ2-6	-	TGTGCCAGCATAAGGGGTGACCTAGGGGCGGCCAACGTCCTGACTTTC	CASIRGDLGAANVLTF
-	TRBV7-3	TRBJ2-1	-	TGTGCCAGCAGCTTAACGGCGACCTACAATGAGCAGTTCTTC	CASSLTATYNEQFF
-	TRBV7-9	TRBJ2-1	TRBD2	TGTGCCAGCAGCGTACGGGGACTAGCGGGTAACAATGAGCAGTTCTTC	CASSVRGLAGNNEQFF
-	TRBV6-5	TRBJ2-7	-	TGTGCCTCCAGGGGCGGCTCCTACGAGCAGTACTTC	CASRGGSYEQYF
once	TRBV5-4	TRBJ2-5	-	TGTGCCAGCAGCTTGGAGGCGGGACCGACGGGCCAGACCCAGTACTTC	CASSLEAGPTGQTQYF
-	TRBV28	TRBJ1-1	-	TGTGCCAGCATTGTCGGACCAATGAACACTGAAGCTTTCTTT	CASIVGPMNTEAFF
-	TRBV6-6	TRBJ2-1	TRBD2	TGTGCCAGCAGACCGACTAGCGGGAGAAATGAGCAGTTCTTC	CASRPTSGRNEQFF
many	TRBV6-5	TRBJ1-2	TRBD1	TGTGCCAGCAGTTACGAGGGACAGCCCGTAAATGGCTACACCTTC	CASSYEGQPVNGYTF
few	TRBV28	TRBJ2-2	TRBD2	TGTGCCAGCAGGCCGGGACTAGCGGGAGTCGGGGAGCTGTTTTTT	CASRPGLAGVGELFF
-	TRBV5-8	TRBJ2-7	TRBD1	TGTGCCAGCAAGGGTGCCCGGACAGGGGGGTATGAAGTAATGTTCGAGCAGTACTTC	CASKGARTGGYEVMFEQYF
-	TRBV7-9	TRBJ2-1	TRBD2	TGTGCCAGCAGCTATGGGGCTAGCGGGATCTCTTCGTACAATGAGCAGTTCTTC	CASSYGASGISSYNEQFF